The 5 T cell receptor beta chains below were found in one sample sequenced in a study of cytomegalovirus exposure and HLA in healthy donors. PCR employed 60 Vbeta and 13 Jbeta primers. Using immunoSEQ multiplex PCR, the repertoire was profiled, and TCRdb retains in-frame clones only, with some absent. The sample carries about 150,000 clones, around 80% recorded once. The specimen was PBMCs. The source of these receptors is a woman younger than 35 in good health and CMV-seronegative.

The chain recombines TRBV6-5 with TRBJ1-5, with D hard to call. In germline, CDR1 is MNHEY, CDR2 SVGAGI. CDR3 size: 15 residues. Trimming cost V 8 bases and J 0 bases, with 14 bases left between them. The CDR3 region has the DNA TGTGCCAGCGGCAGTGAACTATATAGCAATCAGCCCCAGCATTTT. It specifies CASGSELYSNQPQHF.

The chain uses TRBV9 and TRBJ1-4; 8 nucleotides align to TRBD1. V was pared by 2 bases and J by 8 bases, with 11 bases of the junction left unmatched. The germline V gene has CDR1 SGDLS and CDR2 YYNGEE. The CDR3 length is 16 residues. The CDR3 spells CASSVQTGDVGEKLFF. DNA of the CDR3: TGTGCCAGCAGCGTTCAGACAGGGGACGTTGGCGAAAAACTGTTTTTT.

V and J are TRBV10-3 and TRBJ1-1; possible D gene TRBD1, 5 bases. The germline V and J ends were trimmed by 8 bases and 5 bases, with 12 bases remaining between them. Per germline, CDR1 ENHRY and CDR2 SYGVKD. There are 12 residues in the CDR3. The chain's CDR3 is CAIRGLSTEAFF. CDR3 in DNA: TGTGCCATCCGGGGGTTGAGTACTGAAGCTTTCTTT.

This chain links TRBV11-2 with TRBJ2-5; D is possibly TRBD1 (5 bases). Between the trimmed V and J ends, which lost 2 bases and 2 bases, there was a span of 18 bases. The CDR3 has 17 residues. In germline, CDR1 is SGHAT, CDR2 FQNNGV. The CDR3 nucleotides are TGTGCCAGCAGCTTACCGCCGATCCGGACAAGTCAAGAGACCCAGTACTTC. Translation: CASSLPPIRTSQETQYF.

The chain employs TRBV2 and TRBJ2-7; maybe TRBD1 (5 bases). The CDR3 loop spans 12 amino acids. In germline, CDR1 is SNHLY, CDR2 FYNNEI. Trimming left V 2 bases short and J 3 bases short, with 5 bases between. CDR3 loop: CASSERGYEQYF. Written as DNA, the CDR3 is TGTGCCAGCAGTGAAAGGGGCTACGAGCAGTACTTC.